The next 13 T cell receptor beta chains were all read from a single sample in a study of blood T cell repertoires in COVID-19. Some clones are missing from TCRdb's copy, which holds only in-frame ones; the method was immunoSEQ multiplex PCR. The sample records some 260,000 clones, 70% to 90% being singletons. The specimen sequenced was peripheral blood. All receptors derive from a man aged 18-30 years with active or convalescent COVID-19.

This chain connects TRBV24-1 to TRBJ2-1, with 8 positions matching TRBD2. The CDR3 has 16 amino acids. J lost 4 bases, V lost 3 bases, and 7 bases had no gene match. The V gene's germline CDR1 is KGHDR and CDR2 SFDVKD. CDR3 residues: CATSDPLAGLYNEQFF. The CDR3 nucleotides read TGTGCCACCAGTGATCCGTTAGCGGGGTTATACAATGAGCAGTTCTTC.

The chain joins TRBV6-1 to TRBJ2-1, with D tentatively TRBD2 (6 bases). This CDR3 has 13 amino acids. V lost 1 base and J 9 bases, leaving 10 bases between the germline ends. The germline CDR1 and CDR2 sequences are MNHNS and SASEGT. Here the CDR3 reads CASSEGLGSEQFF. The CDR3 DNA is TGTGCCAGCAGTGAAGGACTAGGCTCTGAGCAGTTCTTC.

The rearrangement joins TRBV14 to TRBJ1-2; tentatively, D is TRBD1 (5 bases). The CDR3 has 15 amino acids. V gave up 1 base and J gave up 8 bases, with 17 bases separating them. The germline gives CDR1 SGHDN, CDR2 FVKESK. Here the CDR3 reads CASSQGWTRAPGYTF. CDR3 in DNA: TGTGCCAGCAGCCAAGGTTGGACACGGGCCCCCGGCTACACCTTC.

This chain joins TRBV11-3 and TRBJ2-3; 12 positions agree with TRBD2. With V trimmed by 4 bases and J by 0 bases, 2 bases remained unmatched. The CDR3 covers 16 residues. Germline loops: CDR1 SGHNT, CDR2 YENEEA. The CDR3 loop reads CASSSGTSGSTDTQYF. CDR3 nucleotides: TGTGCCAGCAGCTCAGGGACTAGCGGGAGCACAGATACGCAGTATTTT.

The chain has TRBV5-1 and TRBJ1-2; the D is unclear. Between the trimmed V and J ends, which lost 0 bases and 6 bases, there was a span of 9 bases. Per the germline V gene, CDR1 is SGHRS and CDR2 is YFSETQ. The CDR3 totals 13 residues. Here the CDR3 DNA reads TGCGCCAGCAGCTTGGGAGGGTCTAATGGCTACACCTTC. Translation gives CASSLGGSNGYTF.

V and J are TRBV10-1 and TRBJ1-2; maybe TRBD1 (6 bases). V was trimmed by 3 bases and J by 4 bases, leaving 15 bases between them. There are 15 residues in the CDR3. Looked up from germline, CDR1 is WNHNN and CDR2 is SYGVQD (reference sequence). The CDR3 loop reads CASSEQGNRAYGYTF. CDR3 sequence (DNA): TGCGCCAGCAGTGAACAGGGTAACCGGGCCTATGGCTACACCTTC.

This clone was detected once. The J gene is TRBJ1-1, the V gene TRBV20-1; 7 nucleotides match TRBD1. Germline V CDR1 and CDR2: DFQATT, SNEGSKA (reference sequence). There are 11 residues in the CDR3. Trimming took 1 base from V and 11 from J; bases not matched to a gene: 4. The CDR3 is CSARVRGVAFF. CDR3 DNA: TGCAGTGCTAGAGTCAGGGGGGTTGCTTTCTTT.

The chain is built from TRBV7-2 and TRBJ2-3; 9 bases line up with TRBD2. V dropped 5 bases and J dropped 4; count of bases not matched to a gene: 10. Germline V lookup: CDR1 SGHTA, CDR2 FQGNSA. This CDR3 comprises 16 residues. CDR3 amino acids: CASSPLAGSGADTQYF. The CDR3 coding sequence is TGTGCCAGCAGCCCTCTAGCGGGGTCCGGCGCAGATACGCAGTATTTT. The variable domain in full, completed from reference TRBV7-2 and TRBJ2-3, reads GAGVSQSPSNKVTEKGKDVELRCDPISGHTALYWYRQSLGQGLEFLIYFQGNSAPDKSGLPSDRFSAERTGGSVSTLTIQRTQQEDSAVYLCASSPLAGSGADTQYFGPGTRLTVL.

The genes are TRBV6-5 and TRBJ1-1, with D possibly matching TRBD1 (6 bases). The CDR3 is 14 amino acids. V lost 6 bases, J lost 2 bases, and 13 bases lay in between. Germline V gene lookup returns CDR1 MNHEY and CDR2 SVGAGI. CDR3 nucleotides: TGTGCCAGCAGACGGATACAGGGTAACACTGAAGCTTTCTTT. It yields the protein CASRRIQGNTEAFF.

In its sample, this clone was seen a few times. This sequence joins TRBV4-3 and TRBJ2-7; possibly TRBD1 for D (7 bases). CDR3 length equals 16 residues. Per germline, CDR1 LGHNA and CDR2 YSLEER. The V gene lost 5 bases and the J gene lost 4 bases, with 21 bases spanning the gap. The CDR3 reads CASSALRDSGFYEQYF. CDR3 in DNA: TGCGCCAGCAGCGCCCTTAGGGACAGCGGGTTTTACGAGCAGTACTTC.

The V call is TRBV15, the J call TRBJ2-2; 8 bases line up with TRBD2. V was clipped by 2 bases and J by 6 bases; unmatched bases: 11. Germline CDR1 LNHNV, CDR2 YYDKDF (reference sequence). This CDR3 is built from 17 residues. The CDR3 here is CATSRSGSPLFAGELFF. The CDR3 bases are TGTGCCACCAGCAGAAGCGGGAGTCCCTTGTTTGCCGGGGAGCTGTTTTTT. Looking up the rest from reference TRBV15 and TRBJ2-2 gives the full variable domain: DAMVIQNPRYQVTQFGKPVTLSCSQTLNHNVMYWYQQKSSQAPKLLFHYYDKDFNNEADTPDNFQSRRPNTSFCFLDIRSPGLGDTAMYLCATSRSGSPLFAGELFFGEGSRLTVL.

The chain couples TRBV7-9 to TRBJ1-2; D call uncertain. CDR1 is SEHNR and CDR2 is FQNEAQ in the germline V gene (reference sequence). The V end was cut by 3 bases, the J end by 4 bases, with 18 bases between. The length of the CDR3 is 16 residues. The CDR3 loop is CASSLKLSEPLYGYTF. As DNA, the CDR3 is TGTGCCAGCAGCTTGAAACTTTCGGAGCCCCTCTATGGCTACACCTTC.

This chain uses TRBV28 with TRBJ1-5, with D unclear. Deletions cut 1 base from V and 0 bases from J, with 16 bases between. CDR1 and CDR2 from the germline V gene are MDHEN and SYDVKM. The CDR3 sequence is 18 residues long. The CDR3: CASSLYGRNLNSNQPQHF. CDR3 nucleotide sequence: TGTGCCAGCAGTTTATATGGCAGAAATCTCAATAGCAATCAGCCCCAGCATTTT.